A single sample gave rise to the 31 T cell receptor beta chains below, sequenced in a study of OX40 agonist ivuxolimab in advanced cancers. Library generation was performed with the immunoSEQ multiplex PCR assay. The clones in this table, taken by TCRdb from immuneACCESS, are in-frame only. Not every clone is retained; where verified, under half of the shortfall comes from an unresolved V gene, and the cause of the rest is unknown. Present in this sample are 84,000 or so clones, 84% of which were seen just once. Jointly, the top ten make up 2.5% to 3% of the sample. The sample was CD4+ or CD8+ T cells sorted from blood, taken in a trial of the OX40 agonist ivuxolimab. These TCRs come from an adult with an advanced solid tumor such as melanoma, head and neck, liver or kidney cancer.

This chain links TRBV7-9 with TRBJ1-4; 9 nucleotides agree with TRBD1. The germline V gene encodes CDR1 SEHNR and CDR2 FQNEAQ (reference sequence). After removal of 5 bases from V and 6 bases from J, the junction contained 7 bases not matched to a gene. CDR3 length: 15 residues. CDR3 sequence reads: CASSRQGVRDEKLFF. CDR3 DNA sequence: TGTGCCAGCAGCCGACAGGGGGTACGAGATGAAAAACTGTTTTTT.

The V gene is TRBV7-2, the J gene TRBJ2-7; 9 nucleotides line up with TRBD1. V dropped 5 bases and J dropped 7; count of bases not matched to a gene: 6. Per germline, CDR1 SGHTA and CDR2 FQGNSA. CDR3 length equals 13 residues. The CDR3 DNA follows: TGTGCCAGCAGCCGAGACAGGGGGGAAGAGCAGTACGTC. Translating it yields CASSRDRGEEQYV.

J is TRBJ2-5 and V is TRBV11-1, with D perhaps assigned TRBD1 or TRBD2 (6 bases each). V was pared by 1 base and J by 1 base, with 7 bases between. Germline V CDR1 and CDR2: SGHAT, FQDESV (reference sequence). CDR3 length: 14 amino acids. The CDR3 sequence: CASSLEGGQETQYF. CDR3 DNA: TGTGCCAGCAGCTTAGAGGGGGGCCAAGAGACCCAGTACTTC.

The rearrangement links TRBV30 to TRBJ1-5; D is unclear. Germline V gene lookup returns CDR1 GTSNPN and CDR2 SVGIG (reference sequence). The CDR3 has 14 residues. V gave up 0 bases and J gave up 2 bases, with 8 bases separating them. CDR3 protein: CAWSVLDGNQPQHF. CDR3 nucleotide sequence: TGTGCCTGGAGTGTACTGGACGGCAATCAGCCCCAGCATTTT.

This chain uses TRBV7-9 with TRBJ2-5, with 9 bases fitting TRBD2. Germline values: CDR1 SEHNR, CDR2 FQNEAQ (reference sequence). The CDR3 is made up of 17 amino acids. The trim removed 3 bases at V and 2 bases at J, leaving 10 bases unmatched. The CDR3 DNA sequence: TGTGCCAGCAGCTTGGGCGGTGGAGCGGGGGGACAAGAGACCCAGTACTTC. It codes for CASSLGGGAGGQETQYF.

Written as DNA, the CDR3 is TGCGCCAGCAGCTTGGGTCTAGCGGGGGTTCAAGAGACCCAGTACTTC. This encodes CASSLGLAGVQETQYF. V and J are TRBV5-1 and TRBJ2-5; the match to TRBD2 covers 10 bases. Trimming cost V 0 bases and J 2 bases; bases outside gene matches: 4. Germline lookup yields CDR1 SGHRS and CDR2 YFSETQ. The CDR3 loop spans 16 amino acids.

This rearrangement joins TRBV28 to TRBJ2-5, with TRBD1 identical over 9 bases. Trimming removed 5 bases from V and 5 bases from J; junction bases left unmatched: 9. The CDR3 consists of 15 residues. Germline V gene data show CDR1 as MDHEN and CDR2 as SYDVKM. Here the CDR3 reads CASSTPGQGVETQYF. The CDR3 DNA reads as TGTGCCAGCAGTACCCCGGGACAGGGTGTGGAGACCCAGTACTTC.

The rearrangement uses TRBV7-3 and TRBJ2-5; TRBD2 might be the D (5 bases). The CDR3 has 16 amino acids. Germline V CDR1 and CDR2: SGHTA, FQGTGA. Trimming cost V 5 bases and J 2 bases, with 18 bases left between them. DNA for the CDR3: TGTGCCAGCAGCCCCTCCCCAGCGGCAACGCAAGAGACCCAGTACTTC. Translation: CASSPSPAATQETQYF.

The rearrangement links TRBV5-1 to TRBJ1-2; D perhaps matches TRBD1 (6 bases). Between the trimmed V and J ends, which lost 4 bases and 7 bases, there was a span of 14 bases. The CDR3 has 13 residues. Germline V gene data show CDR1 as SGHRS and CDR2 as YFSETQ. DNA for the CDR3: TGCGCCAGCAGCCTGGAGGGGGGGCTTGGCTACACCTTC. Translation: CASSLEGGLGYTF.

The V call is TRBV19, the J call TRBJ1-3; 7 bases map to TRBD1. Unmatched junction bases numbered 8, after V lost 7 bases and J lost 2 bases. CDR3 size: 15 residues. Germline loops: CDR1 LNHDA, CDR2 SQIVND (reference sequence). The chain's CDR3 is CASTQGILTGNTIYF. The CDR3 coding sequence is TGTGCCAGTACACAGGGGATCCTCACTGGAAACACCATATATTTT.

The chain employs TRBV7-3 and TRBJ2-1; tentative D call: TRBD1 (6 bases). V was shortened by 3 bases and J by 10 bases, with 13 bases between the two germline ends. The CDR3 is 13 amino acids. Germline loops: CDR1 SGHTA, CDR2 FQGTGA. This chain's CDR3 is CASSLGRDREQFF. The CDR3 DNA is TGTGCCAGCAGCTTGGGGAGAGACAGGGAGCAGTTCTTC. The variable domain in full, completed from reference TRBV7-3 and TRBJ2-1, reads GAGVSQTPSNKVTEKGKYVELRCDPISGHTALYWYRQSLGQGPEFLIYFQGTGAADDSGLPNDRFFAVRPEGSVSTLKIQRTERGDSAVYLCASSLGRDREQFFGPGTRLTVL.

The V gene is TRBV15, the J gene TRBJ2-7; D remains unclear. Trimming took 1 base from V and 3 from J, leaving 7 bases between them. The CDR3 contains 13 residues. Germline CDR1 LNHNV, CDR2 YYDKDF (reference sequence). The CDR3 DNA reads TGTGCCACCAGCAGAGCCCGCCTCTACGAGCAGTACTTC. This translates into CATSRARLYEQYF.

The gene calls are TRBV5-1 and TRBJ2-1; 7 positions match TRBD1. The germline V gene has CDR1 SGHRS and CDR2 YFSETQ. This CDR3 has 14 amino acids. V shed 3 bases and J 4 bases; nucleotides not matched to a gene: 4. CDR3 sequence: CASSSDRTYNEQFF. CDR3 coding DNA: TGCGCCAGCAGCTCGGACAGGACTTACAATGAGCAGTTCTTC.

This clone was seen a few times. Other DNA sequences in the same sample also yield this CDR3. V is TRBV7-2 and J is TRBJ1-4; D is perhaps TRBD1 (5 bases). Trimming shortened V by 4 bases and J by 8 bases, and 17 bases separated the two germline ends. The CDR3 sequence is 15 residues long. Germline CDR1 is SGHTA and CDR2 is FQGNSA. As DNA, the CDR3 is TGTGCCAGCAGCTCCCCGGCGGGGTGGGGGGAAAAACTGTTTTTT. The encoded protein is CASSSPAGWGEKLFF.

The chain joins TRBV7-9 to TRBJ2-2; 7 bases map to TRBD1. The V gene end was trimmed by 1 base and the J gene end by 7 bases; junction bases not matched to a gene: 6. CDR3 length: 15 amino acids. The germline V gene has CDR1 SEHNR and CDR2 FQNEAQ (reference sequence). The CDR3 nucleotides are TGTGCCAGCAGCTTAGGAGACAGGGCCGGCGGGGAGCTGTTTTTT. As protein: CASSLGDRAGGELFF.

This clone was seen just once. The CDR3 nucleotides are TGCAGCGTTGAAAAGGAAGTTGGAACTGAAGCTTTCTTT. Residues: CSVEKEVGTEAFF. The chain is built from TRBV29-1 and TRBJ1-1; D call uncertain. Trimming shortened V by 2 bases and J by 5 bases, and 12 bases separated the two germline ends. This CDR3 is built from 13 residues. Germline-derived CDR1 and CDR2 are SQVTM and ANQGSEA.

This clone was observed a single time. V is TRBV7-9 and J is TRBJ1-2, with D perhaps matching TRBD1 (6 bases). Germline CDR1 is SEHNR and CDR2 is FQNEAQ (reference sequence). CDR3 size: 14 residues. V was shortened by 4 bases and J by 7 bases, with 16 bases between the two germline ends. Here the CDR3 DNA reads TGTGCCAGCAGCTCTATTCAGGGGCGCGGTGGCTACACCTTC. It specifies CASSSIQGRGGYTF.

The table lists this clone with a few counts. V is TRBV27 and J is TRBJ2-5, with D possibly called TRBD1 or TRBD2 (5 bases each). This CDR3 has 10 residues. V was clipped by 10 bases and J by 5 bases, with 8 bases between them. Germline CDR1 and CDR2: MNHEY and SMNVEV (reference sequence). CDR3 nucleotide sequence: TGTGCCATCAGGGAGGAGACCCAGTACTTC. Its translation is CAIREETQYF.

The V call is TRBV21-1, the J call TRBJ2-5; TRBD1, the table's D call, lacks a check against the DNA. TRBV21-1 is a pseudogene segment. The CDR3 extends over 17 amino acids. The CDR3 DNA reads TGTGCCAGCAGCCGCGTCCCGGGACAGGGGTTGTCAGAGACCCAGTACTTC. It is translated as CASSRVPGQGLSETQYF.

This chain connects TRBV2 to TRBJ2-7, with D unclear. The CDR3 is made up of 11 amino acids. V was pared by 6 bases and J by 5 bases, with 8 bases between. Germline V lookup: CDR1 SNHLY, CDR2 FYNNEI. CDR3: CASSRTHEQYF. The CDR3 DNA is TGTGCCAGCAGCCGGACGCACGAGCAGTACTTC.

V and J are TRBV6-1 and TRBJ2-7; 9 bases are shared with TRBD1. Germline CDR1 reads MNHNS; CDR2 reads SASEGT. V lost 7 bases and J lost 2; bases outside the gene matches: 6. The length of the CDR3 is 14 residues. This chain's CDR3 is CASKGGTGPYEQYV. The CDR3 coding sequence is TGTGCCAGCAAGGGAGGGACAGGGCCCTACGAGCAGTACGTC.

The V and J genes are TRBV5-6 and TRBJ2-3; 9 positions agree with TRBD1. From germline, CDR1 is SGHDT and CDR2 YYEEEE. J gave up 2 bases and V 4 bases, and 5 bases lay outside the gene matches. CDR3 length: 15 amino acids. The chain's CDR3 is CASSTGQGHTDTQYF. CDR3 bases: TGTGCCAGCAGCACGGGACAGGGACACACAGATACGCAGTATTTT. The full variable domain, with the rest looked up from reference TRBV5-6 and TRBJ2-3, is DAGVTQSPTHLIKTRGQQVTLRCSPKSGHDTVSWYQQALGQGPQFIFQYYEEEERQRGNFPDRFSGHQFPNYSSELNVNALLLGDSALYLCASSTGQGHTDTQYFGPGTRLTVL.

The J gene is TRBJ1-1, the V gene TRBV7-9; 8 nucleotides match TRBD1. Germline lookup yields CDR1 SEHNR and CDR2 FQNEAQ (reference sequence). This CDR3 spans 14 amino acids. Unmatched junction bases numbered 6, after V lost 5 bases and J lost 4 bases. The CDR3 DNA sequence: TGTGCCAGCAGCGCACAGGGGGGTAGCACTGAAGCTTTCTTT. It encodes CASSAQGGSTEAFF.

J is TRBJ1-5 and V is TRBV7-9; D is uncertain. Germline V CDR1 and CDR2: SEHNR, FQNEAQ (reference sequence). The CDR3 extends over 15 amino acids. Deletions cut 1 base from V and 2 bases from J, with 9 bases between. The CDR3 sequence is CASSLGSWGNQPQHF. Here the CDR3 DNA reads TGTGCCAGCAGCTTAGGGTCCTGGGGCAATCAGCCCCAGCATTTT.

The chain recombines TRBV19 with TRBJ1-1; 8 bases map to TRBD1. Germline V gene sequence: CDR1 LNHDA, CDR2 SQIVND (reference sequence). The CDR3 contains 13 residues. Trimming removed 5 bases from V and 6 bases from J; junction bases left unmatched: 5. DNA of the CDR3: TGTGCCAGTAGTGGCAGGGGGCTTTCTGAAGCTTTCTTT. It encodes CASSGRGLSEAFF.

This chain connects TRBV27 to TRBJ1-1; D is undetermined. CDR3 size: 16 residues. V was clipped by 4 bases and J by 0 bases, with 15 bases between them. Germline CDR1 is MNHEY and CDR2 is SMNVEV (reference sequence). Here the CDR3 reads CASSSGRSLMNTEAFF. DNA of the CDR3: TGTGCCAGCAGTTCGGGCAGGAGCCTCATGAACACTGAAGCTTTCTTT.

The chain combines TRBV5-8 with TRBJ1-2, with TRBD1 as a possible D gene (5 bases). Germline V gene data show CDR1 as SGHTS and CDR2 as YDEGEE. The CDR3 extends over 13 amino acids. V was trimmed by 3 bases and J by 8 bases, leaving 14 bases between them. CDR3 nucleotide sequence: TGTGCCAGCAGCTCAAATCAGGGACTCGGCTACACCTTC. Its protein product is CASSSNQGLGYTF.

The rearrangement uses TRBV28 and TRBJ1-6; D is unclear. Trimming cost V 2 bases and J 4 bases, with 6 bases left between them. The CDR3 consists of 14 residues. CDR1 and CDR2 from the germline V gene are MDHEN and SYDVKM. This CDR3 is CASSLAGYNSPLHF. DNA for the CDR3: TGTGCCAGCAGTTTAGCCGGGTATAATTCACCCCTCCACTTT.

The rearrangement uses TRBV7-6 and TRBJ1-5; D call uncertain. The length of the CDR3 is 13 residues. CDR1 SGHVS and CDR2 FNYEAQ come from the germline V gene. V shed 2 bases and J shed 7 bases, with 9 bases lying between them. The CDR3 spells CASSLTEGQPQHF. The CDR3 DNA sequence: TGTGCCAGCAGCTTAACGGAAGGACAGCCCCAGCATTTT.

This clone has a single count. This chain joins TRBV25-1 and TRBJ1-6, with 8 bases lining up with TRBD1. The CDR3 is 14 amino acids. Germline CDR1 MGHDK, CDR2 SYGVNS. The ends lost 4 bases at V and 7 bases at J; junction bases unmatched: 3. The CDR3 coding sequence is TGTGCCAGCAGTGGGACAGGGTGGAATTCACCCCTCCACTTT. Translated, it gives CASSGTGWNSPLHF.

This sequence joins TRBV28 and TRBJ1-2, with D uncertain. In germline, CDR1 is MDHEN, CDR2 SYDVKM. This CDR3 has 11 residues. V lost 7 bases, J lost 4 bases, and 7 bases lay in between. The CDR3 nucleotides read TGTGCCAGCATGACTCTCTATGGCTACACCTTC. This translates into CASMTLYGYTF.